The 2 T cell receptor beta chains below all came from one sample that was sequenced in a study of beta chain features in type 1 diabetes. Isolated RNA was reverse transcribed in full, so expressed TCRB transcripts were sequenced. TCRdb keeps only in-frame clones here, not all; method: immunoSEQ multiplex PCR. The sample lists 160,000 or so clones, approximately 9% occurring once. Sequenced input: central memory CD4+ T cells from blood. Receptors originate from a woman under 30 in good health.

The chain combines TRBV7-9 with TRBJ2-5, with 7 nucleotides matching TRBD1. CDR1 and CDR2 from the germline V gene are SEHNR and FQNEAQ (reference sequence). Trimming at V came to 4 bases and at J to 4 bases, leaving 6 bases not matched to a gene. The CDR3 length is 14 residues. The CDR3 DNA reads TGTGCCAGCAGCTCCGGGACAGCCCGAGAGACCCAGTACTTC. Amino acids: CASSSGTARETQYF.

The V call is TRBV30, the J call TRBJ2-7; TRBD1 might be the D (5 bases). Trimming pared 4 bases from V and 6 bases from J, leaving 13 bases between. The CDR3 is 12 residues long. Germline CDR1 GTSNPN, CDR2 SVGIG (reference sequence). The CDR3 DNA reads TGTGCCTGGATATCAGGGTCTTTCGAGCAGTACTTC. Residues: CAWISGSFEQYF.